This entry features one T cell receptor beta chain sequence. Germline values: CDR1 LNHDA, CDR2 SQIVND (reference sequence). CDR3 length: 14 amino acids. Trimming removed 2 bases from V and 4 bases from J, with 12 bases in between. This record belongs to a study of blood T cell repertoires in COVID-19. At the level of the study: Acute and convalescent COVID-19 specimens originated in the United States, Italy and Spain. T cells, B-cell-depleted T cells, or PBMCs supplied cDNA or gDNA.

Authors' methods: Researchers report that nucleated cell counts were estimated from reference gene primer amplification. TCRdb keeps only in-frame clones here, not all; method: immunoSEQ multiplex PCR. V and J calls and clone size come straight from that table; D and trimming were deduced from the DNA. The sample records around 240,000 clones, around 87% being singletons. The rearrangement joins TRBV19 to TRBJ2-7; weak D call: TRBD1 (5 bases). The specimen was peripheral blood. This TCR was recovered from a woman aged 30 to 39 who had recovered from COVID-19. The CDR3 region has the DNA TGTGCCAGTAGTATAAGGGGATTTCCATACGAGCAGTACTTC. It translates to CASSIRGFPYEQYF.